This entry describes one T cell receptor (beta chain). With 8 bases removed from V and 0 bases from J, the gap between germline ends came to 12 bases. The CDR3 is made up of 13 amino acids. CDR1 is DFQATT, CDR2 SNEGSKA, per germline (reference sequence). In TCRdb, the RT-PCR reads were re-called with MiXCR into one record per CDR3 protein. The data hold hundreds of thousands of distinct CDR3 sequences, with 13% to 15% observed a single time. The sample was memory CD4+ T cells from blood. The chain has TRBV20-1 and TRBJ2-3, with D perhaps TRBD2 (6 bases). The source is a female donor in good health, serving as a healthy control. In nucleotides, the CDR3 is TGCAGTTTTGGGAGGAGGAGCACAGATACGCAGTATTTT. It is translated as CSFGRRSTDTQYF.